The clone carrying this T cell receptor (beta chain) has just a few counts. Original methodology: It was from reference gene primer amplification that nucleated cell counts were estimated. Some clones are missing from TCRdb's copy, which holds only in-frame ones; the method was immunoSEQ multiplex PCR. V and J calls and clone size are as listed in that table; D and trimming were resolved from the DNA. The table records 220,000 or so clones, 80% to 85% of them present only once. This CDR3 has 11 amino acids. Looked up from germline, CDR1 is SQVTM and CDR2 is ANQGSEA. V lost 6 bases and J lost 1, with 7 bases in between. The sample originates from a study of blood T cell repertoires in COVID-19. As for the study in general: The analysed material was cDNA or gDNA that came from T cells, B-cell-depleted T cells, or PBMCs.

V and J are TRBV29-1 and TRBJ2-7; the D gene is possibly TRBD2 (5 bases). The origin of this receptor is a woman over 75 with COVID-19, enrolled during active disease. Source material: peripheral blood. The CDR3 loop is CSVRGSYEQYF. CDR3 nucleotide sequence: TGCAGCGTGAGAGGGTCCTACGAGCAGTACTTC.